Below, one T cell receptor (beta chain) is given with its context. Its antigen is as yet unknown. The CDR3 loop spans 14 amino acids. Germline lookup yields CDR1 SNHLY and CDR2 FYNNEI. The J segment lost 12 bases and the V segment lost 7 bases, leaving 11 bases of the junction unmatched. Using its own MiXCR run on the 5' RACE reads, TCRdb lists one record per CDR3 protein. The table shows 500,000 to 650,000 distinct CDR3 sequences, with roughly 12% occurring only once. The data are from a study of T cells after yellow fever vaccination. Turning to the study itself: Any fraction with a low cell number was prepared using SMART-Seq v4 Ultra Low Input.

Study-level results: The bulk population could contribute abundant contaminating clonotypes to FACS-sorted repertoires.

Here the sequenced sample was PBMCs, taken on the day of the yellow fever booster vaccination. This receptor was identified in a man aged 30 to 39 who received the YFV17D yellow fever vaccine. The chain couples TRBV2 to TRBJ1-6; 8 bases match TRBD1. The CDR3 DNA reads as TGTGCCAGCATTGGTACAGGGGGGATCGGACCCCTCCACTTT. Translation: CASIGTGGIGPLHF. The full variable domain, rest sourced from reference TRBV2 and TRBJ1-6, is EPEVTQTPSHQVTQMGQEVILRCVPISNHLYFYWYRQILGQKVEFLVSFYNNEISEKSEIFDDQFSVERPDGSNFTLKIRSTKLEDSAMYFCASIGTGGIGPLHFGNGTRLTVT.